This TCR beta chain was sequenced during a study of CD8 T cells in ankylosing spondylitis. Points from the study as a whole: Researchers report that disease-linked clones proved CD8+ and relatively rare in peripheral blood. Made up of eight highly homologous variants, a TCR beta motif appeared characteristic of ankylosing spondylitis blood. Reports say disease-linked clones showed up significantly more in matched ankylosing spondylitis synovial fluid.

Researchers built TCR beta libraries using quantitative 5'-RACE with molecular barcodes. MiXCR, run by TCRdb on the 5' RACE reads, gives a single entry per CDR3 protein. Counted here are 200,000 to 300,000 distinct CDR3 sequences, roughly 10% occurring once; the ten biggest clones make up less than 7.5%. V shed 5 bases, J shed 4 bases, and the junction held 11 bases outside the gene matches. The CDR3 runs to 15 residues. CDR1 is SGHRS and CDR2 is YFSETQ in the germline V gene. This clonotype was seen repeatedly, ten times or more. What it binds is not known. Sequencing input: blood, either unsorted or a sorted T cell fraction (not recorded which). The gene calls are TRBV5-1 and TRBJ1-2; 7 bases agree with TRBD1. The sequence came from a male donor with ankylosing spondylitis or in good health (not recorded which). The CDR3 here is CASSQDRVFSYGYTF. The CDR3 DNA sequence: TGCGCCAGCAGTCAAGACAGGGTCTTCTCCTATGGCTACACCTTC.